Listed here is a single TCR beta chain. These data come from a study of blood T cell repertoires in COVID-19. Study details: The United States, Italy and Spain provided the acute and convalescent COVID-19 samples.

This CDR3 spans 15 amino acids. Germline CDR1 MNHEY, CDR2 SMNVEV (reference sequence). V was cut by 6 bases and J by 6 bases, with 17 bases left in between. Libraries were prepared by immunoSEQ multiplex PCR; TCRdb keeps only in-frame clonotypes and omits some of them. The sample lists approximately 50,000 clones, roughly 86% seen once, with 20% to 25% in the top ten. This chain connects TRBV27 to TRBJ2-2; possibly TRBD1 for D (6 bases). The material sequenced was peripheral blood. This sequence originates from a woman older than 75 with acute or convalescent COVID-19. CDR3: CASSPKSGASGELFF. In DNA form, the CDR3 reads TGTGCCAGCAGCCCGAAATCAGGGGCCTCCGGGGAGCTGTTTTTT.